A selection of T cell receptor beta chains follows, all from one sample in a study of Ad26.COV2.S vaccination and SARS-CoV-2 variants. The data were produced by immunoSEQ multiplex PCR, yet TCRdb's version contains in-frame clones alone and is incomplete. Here the sample spans roughly 350,000 clones, around 90% being singletons. This material consisted of peripheral blood, taken in a trial of Ad26.COV2.S vaccine versus placebo. The receptors derive from a person between 18 and 65 years old who received the Ad26.COV2.S COVID-19 vaccine or a placebo. Both conserved end residues are part of each CDR3. A D gene is named only where the DNA matches it firmly. Not all rows give a size; the values are once, few, many and, for expanded clones, a class.

clone size	V gene	D gene	J gene	CDR3 DNA	CDR3 protein
.	TRBV7-3	TRBD1	TRBJ2-1	TGTGCCAGCAGCTTTCCGGGACAGTTCCTTAGGGGGCCACACAATGAGCAGTTCTTC	CASSFPGQFLRGPHNEQFF
.	TRBV4-2	.	TRBJ1-5	TGTGCCAGCAGCCAAGGGGGAAACAATCAGCCCCAGCATTTT	CASSQGGNNQPQHF
.	TRBV11-3	TRBD1	TRBJ1-1	TGTGCCAGCAGCTCCGGACAGGCGCGAGACGCTGAAGCTTTCTTT	CASSSGQARDAEAFF
few	TRBV6-5	.	TRBJ2-7	TGTGCCAGCAGTTACTCCCGCTATGGGGAGCGTGAGCAGTACTTC	CASSYSRYGEREQYF
.	TRBV30	.	TRBJ1-4	TGTGCCTGGGCGGACAGCTGGGGTGAAAAACTGTTTTTT	CAWADSWGEKLFF
.	TRBV11-1	.	TRBJ2-7	TGTGCCAGCAGCCCCTCTATGGACCTCTACGAGCAGTACTTC	CASSPSMDLYEQYF
.	TRBV5-4	TRBD1	TRBJ1-1	TGTGCCAGCAGCTTGACCGGGACAGGAACCGCTGAAGCTTTCTTT	CASSLTGTGTAEAFF
.	TRBV28	TRBD2	TRBJ2-3	TGTGCCAGCAGCTCCAGTGATAGCGGGAGGGCCCGAAGAAATACGCAGTATTTT	CASSSSDSGRARRNTQYF
once	TRBV7-8	TRBD2	TRBJ2-1	TGTGCCAGCAGCTTTAATAGCGGGTCCTCCTACAATGAGCAGTTCTTC	CASSFNSGSSYNEQFF
.	TRBV7-3	.	TRBJ2-2	TGTGCCAGCAGCTTTGTGCACACCGGGGAGCTGTTTTTT	CASSFVHTGELFF
.	TRBV29-1	.	TRBJ2-7	TGCAGCGTGGCCCTAAAGCGAGGCTACGAGCAGTACTTC	CSVALKRGYEQYF
.	TRBV7-9	TRBD1	TRBJ2-1	TGTGCCAGCAGCAAAGGATCGGGACAGGGGGGCTTCTATGAGCAGTTCTTC	CASSKGSGQGGFYEQFF
.	TRBV19	.	TRBJ1-4	TGTGCCAGTAGTATAACCAGGGGAGGCGAAAAACTGTTTTTT	CASSITRGGEKLFF
.	TRBV19	.	TRBJ2-7	TGTGCCAGTAGTGACAACTACGAGCAGTACTTC	CASSDNYEQYF
.	TRBV28	.	TRBJ1-1	TGTGCCAGCAGTTTACCCCCCGGACAAGGGGGAAACACTGAAGCTTTCTTT	CASSLPPGQGGNTEAFF
.	TRBV28	.	TRBJ1-5	TGTGCCAGCTGGAGTTTATCAGGGCCCCAGCATTTT	CASWSLSGPQHF
.	TRBV30	.	TRBJ1-6	TGTGCCTGGAGCGGGTTTGGGAATTCACCCCTCCACTTT	CAWSGFGNSPLHF
.	TRBV20-1	TRBD1	TRBJ2-2	TGCAGTGCTAGTACCCGGGACAGGGGCCGCGGGGAGCTGTTTTTT	CSASTRDRGRGELFF
.	TRBV6-5	.	TRBJ1-6	TGTGCCAGCAAAGAAGGGATTTATAATTCACCCCTCCACTTT	CASKEGIYNSPLHF
.	TRBV7-9	.	TRBJ1-3	TGTGCCAGCAGCTTACTACAGACAGATAGCGGCACTGGAAACACCATATATTTT	CASSLLQTDSGTGNTIYF
.	TRBV5-6	.	TRBJ2-7	TGTGCCAGCAGCTTGTCCGCGGGACAGAAGACCTACGAGCAGTACTTC	CASSLSAGQKTYEQYF
.	TRBV4-1	.	TRBJ1-1	TGCGCCAGCAGCCAAGAGCGGGGGTACACTGAAGCTTTCTTT	CASSQERGYTEAFF
.	TRBV30	.	TRBJ2-2	TGTGCCTGGAGTGAAGGATTTTCGGGGGAGCTGTTTTTT	CAWSEGFSGELFF
once	TRBV28	.	TRBJ1-2	TGTGCCAGCAGTTTAGGCAGTCAAGCCCTAGTTTTGGAGGGCTACACCTTC	CASSLGSQALVLEGYTF
.	TRBV7-9	.	TRBJ2-3	TGTGCCAGCAGCCCCAGGGGTCCAGATACGCAGTATTTT	CASSPRGPDTQYF
.	TRBV11-2	.	TRBJ1-2	TGTGCCAGCAGCTTATATACGGGAAGACCTGGCTACACCTTC	CASSLYTGRPGYTF
once	TRBV5-8	.	TRBJ1-1	TGTGCCAGCAGCTTGGTAACAGGACGGGCTTTCTTT	CASSLVTGRAFF
.	TRBV7-2	.	TRBJ2-5	TGTGCCAGCAGCTTAGTGGGGTCCCTAGAAACCCCCCAGTACTTC	CASSLVGSLETPQYF
.	TRBV7-9	TRBD2	TRBJ2-3	TGTGCCAGCAGACCTTCCGGGACTAGAGAACGCACAGATACGCAGTATTTT	CASRPSGTRERTDTQYF
few	TRBV6-4	.	TRBJ1-2	TGTGCCAGCAGTGACTCGGGTCGCGGGGACTACACCTTC	CASSDSGRGDYTF
.	TRBV4-2	TRBD1	TRBJ1-4	TGTGCCAGCAGCCAGGGACAGGCTCGTGAAAAACTGTTTTTT	CASSQGQAREKLFF
.	TRBV6-2/TRBV6-3	.	TRBJ2-5	TGTGCCAGCAGTCTTAACGGGGAGACCCAGTACTTC	CASSLNGETQYF
.	TRBV27	.	TRBJ2-1	TGTGCCAGCAGCTCAACCCAAGGGACCAGAGAGTTCTTC	CASSSTQGTREFF